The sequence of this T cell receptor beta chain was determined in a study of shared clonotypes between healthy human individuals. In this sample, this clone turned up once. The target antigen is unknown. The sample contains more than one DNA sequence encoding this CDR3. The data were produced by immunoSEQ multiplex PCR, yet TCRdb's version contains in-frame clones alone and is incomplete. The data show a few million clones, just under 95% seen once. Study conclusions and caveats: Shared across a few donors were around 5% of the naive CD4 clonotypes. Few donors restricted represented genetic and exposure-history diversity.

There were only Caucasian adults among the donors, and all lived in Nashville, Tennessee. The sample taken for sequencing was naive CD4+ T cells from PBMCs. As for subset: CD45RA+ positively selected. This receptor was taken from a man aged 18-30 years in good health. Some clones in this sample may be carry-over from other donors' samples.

The CDR3 region is CASSSGDEQYF. The CDR3 region has the DNA TGTGCCAGCAGCTCCGGTGACGAGCAGTACTTC. The chain employs TRBV7-3 and TRBJ2-7, with D unresolved. V lost 4 bases to trimming and J lost 5 bases, with 6 bases between them. CDR1 SGHTA and CDR2 FQGTGA come from the germline V gene. This CDR3 is 11 amino acids long.